This T cell receptor beta chain appears in the sequencing data of a study of shared clonotypes between healthy human individuals. TCRdb's table, derived via immunoSEQ multiplex PCR, lists solely in-frame clones and lacks some. The sample contains around 510,000 clones, around three quarters of which appear only once. The germline V and J ends were trimmed by 0 bases and 5 bases, with 14 bases remaining between them. The CDR3 spans 16 residues. Germline lookup yields CDR1 KGHSH and CDR2 LQKENI. The sample comprised PBMCs. The chain joins TRBV18 to TRBJ1-5; D ambiguous. This receptor was identified in a woman aged 40 to 50 in good health. Some clones in this sample may be carry-over from other donors' samples. DNA of the CDR3: TGTGCCAGCTCACCACCGGGTATGGGGAACGATCAGCCCCAGCATTTT. Amino acid sequence: CASSPPGMGNDQPQHF.